What follows describes a single TCR beta chain. Its antigen is unknown. Per-nucleotide qualities are absent, and no much larger clonotype sits a single base away. These data are taken from a study of cytomegalovirus exposure and HLA in healthy donors (dated by TCRdb to 2017 to 2019). For context, the study as a whole: According to an earlier analysis of a few hundred of the donors, some 170 million T cells yielded over 90 million unique TCR beta sequences and 276 Gb of sequence data. Among roughly 370 genotyped donors of the cohort, an average of around 240,000 unique TCR beta nucleotide sequences were sequenced per donor, around 20% of them non-productive. Genome-wide SNP genotypes for about 55% of the 666 donors were used in a later genetic analysis, which treated that subset as a discovery cohort. The later analysis used no new phenotypic data to find candidate immune exposures, relying instead on TCR beta sequences and their occurrence across donors. In addition to the first cohort of 666 subjects, a separate validation cohort of 130 or so different subjects was used. An earlier analysis of around 540 of the donors applied high-throughput TCR beta sequencing to assess whether each TCR beta V gene segment acted as functional or pseudogenic. HLA typing covered class I and class II loci at four-digit resolution. Every repertoire in the discovery cohort had been generated on one and the same sequencing platform. Donor age, sex, ethnicity and CMV serostatus were compiled alongside the repertoire data. The study profiled the T cell repertoires of under 850 subjects by immunosequencing and related them to cytomegalovirus serostatus. Typing coverage varied by locus: about 629-640 donors for A, B, C, DRB1 and DQB1; 500 to 550 for DQA1; some 610 for DPA1; approximately 470 for DPB1. High-throughput TCR immunosequencing, statistical association of individual TCRs with disease status, and machine learning were combined to predict cytomegalovirus infection status. Several DR-DQ haplotypes were treated as single units for association and clustering because of strong linkage in the cohort. An early release that covered roughly 600 HLA-typed donors contained approximately 300 gigabases of sequencing data and around 80 million unique TCR sequences. To study patterns of TCR occurrence, a later analysis re-analyzed previously published TCR beta repertoires from around 670 donors and added high-resolution HLA genotyping. The study was designed to test whether signatures of past pathogen exposure could be identified by cataloging public T cell receptors. Among the roughly 400 genotyped donors, around 79% belonged to the genetic ancestry cluster associated with self-reported Caucasian donors. General conclusions and limits of the study: Across donors, most TCR sequences were observed very rarely, whereas some public TCRs were present in many individuals. V-gene and J-gene trimming of TCR beta chains was associated with a missense DCLRE1C variant in a later genetic analysis, and the association was replicated in an independent cohort. A further reported finding was that TCR beta sequences accurately predicted the HLA-A and HLA-B alleles for most subjects in the first cohort. Correlated functional status among segregating V segments might be attributable to linkage disequilibrium, but an unknown experimental factor could not be ruled out. The study listed 150 to 200 TCR beta chains as associated with cytomegalovirus. A few of the identified cytomegalovirus-associated TCR beta chains were confirmed in vitro to be specific for cytomegalovirus antigens. For the cohort, immune exposure information was limited to CMV serostatus. A cluster of highly shared sequence variants was judged likely to represent a technical artifact of the sequencing pipeline. The classifier was reported to diagnose cytomegalovirus status with high specificity and sensitivity in both the original cohort and the validation cohort. The 87-base-pair reads could not distinguish some IMGT-functional V segments, including TRBV6-2 and TRBV6-3, so those segments were excluded. Specific HLA alleles were associated with around 18,000 TCR beta sequences at a false discovery rate of 0.05 in a later analysis. The authors suggested that the approach could potentially be extended to other disease states and immunological phenotypes. In a later analysis, HLA-associated TCR beta chains were found to be more clonally expanded and to have lower generation probabilities than equally common non-associated chains. A later genetic analysis reported fewer N-insertions in productive TCRs among donors in an Asian-associated ancestry cluster than the roughly 690-donor mean. In an earlier analysis of about 600 of the donors, most TCR beta V segments appeared in productive rearrangements about 90% or about 30% of the time, broadly matching IMGT annotations. Several of the top co-occurrence clusters appeared to be linked to parvovirus B19, influenza, CMV and Epstein-Barr virus, according to a later analysis. In a later analysis, the rate of TCR association differed among HLA loci, with DRB1 alleles having the most associated TCRs and HLA-C alleles having the fewest. Sequencing depth was assumed to be roughly uniform across donors in the presence/absence analyses, though that assumption may not hold. Because HLA typing was missing for some donors at each locus, association tests included only the typed subset. When HLA alleles, especially DR and DQ, strongly co-occurred, attributing TCR associations to individual alleles was difficult. In a later analysis, most CMV-associated TCR beta chains were found to appear HLA-restricted, with HLA associations seemingly driven largely by CMV exposure. Because counts were too low, 15 to 20 rarely observed V segments, including chromosome 9 orphons, were excluded from the earlier analysis of fewer than 650 of the donors. Only TCR beta chains were sequenced in this cohort, and the absence of alpha or paired-chain data limited detectable features.

The library came from the immunoSEQ multiplex PCR assay. The multiplex PCR relied on a mix of 60 forward primers for TCR Vbeta segments and 13 reverse primers for TCR Jbeta segments. A multiplex PCR assay on genomic DNA amplified the CDR3 region of rearranged TCR beta genes. On the Illumina HiSeq System, the amplified TCR beta libraries were sequenced as 87-base-pair reads. In the paper's pipeline: In a later analysis, some 80 million unique TCR beta chains were counted across the roughly 610 repertoires, and approximately 9.9 million of these chains were shared by at least two donors. To remove PCR and sequencing errors, raw reads were error-corrected and collapsed into unique sequences using a nearest-neighbor algorithm that merged closely related sequences. CDR3 sequences were aligned to IMGT reference sequences to assign V, D and J gene segments. Each retained sequence needed at least a six-nucleotide match to both a V gene segment and a J gene segment. A rearrangement counted as productive if the CDR3 had no stop codons and remained in frame with V and J, and every other rearrangement counted as non-productive. CDR3 was defined by IMGT convention, running from the second conserved V-encoded cysteine to the conserved J-encoded phenylalanine. Sequences without an unambiguous match to a single V gene segment were excluded from the earlier analysis of over 500 of the donors. An earlier analysis of under 750 of the donors called V segments functional above 56.7% productive rearrangements and segregating when the between-donor standard deviation exceeded 5%. A statistical classification framework was developed to diagnose cytomegalovirus status using the catalog of TCR beta chain sequences. In a later analysis, TCR nucleotide sequences were compared against IMGT/GENE-DB human TR gene sequences so that V and J genes could be assigned. A later analysis assigned CDR3 sequences and most-parsimonious VDJ recombination scenarios with the TCRdist pipeline. In a later analysis, every TCR beta chain was defined by the combination of its CDR3 amino acid sequence and its V-gene family, and reads without a unique V-gene family were dropped. To address suspected cross-contamination and a sequencing artifact, a later analysis removed approximately 590 highly shared, low-generation-probability nucleotide sequences. For each public chain, a later analysis derived a clonal expansion index from normalized ranks of inferred template counts within each repertoire. A later analysis computed generation probabilities with a VDJ recombination model fitted to out-of-frame rearrangements, and checked the results against IGoR. Hypergeometric tests were used in a later analysis to score TCR-TCR, TCR-HLA and TCR-CMV co-occurrence, with a repertoire-size bias correction applied to the TCR pairs. A later analysis estimated false discovery rates by permuting HLA or CMV assignments 20 times. In a later analysis, co-occurring TCRs were grouped using DBSCAN, and TCRdist sequence similarity was added for clustering within HLA-allele-positive subsets. For co-occurrence clustering, repertoires with fewer than 30,000 or more than 120,000 public chains were excluded, along with roughly 5 repertoires with anomalous nucleotide sharing. The table was pulled from immuneACCESS by TCRdb, which kept in-frame rearrangements only. Such tables lose some clones; where checked, under half of the loss comes from unresolved V genes, and the rest has no known cause. For V, J and clone size, that table is used; D and trimming come from the DNA. The table for this sample lists 60,000 to 65,000 clones; 71% of them were counted only once. Of the sample, 20% to 30% is held by the ten largest clones.

CDR1 and CDR2 are drawn from the germline V gene (reference sequence): DFQATT, SNEGSKA. Counted from cysteine to phenylalanine, this CDR3 has 10 amino acids. The DNA shown is the 30-base CDR3, in frame from base 1. The V end loses 5 bases and the J end loses 5 bases, and a stretch of 6 bases separates them. The cohort consisted of 666 healthy bone marrow donors. At the time of sampling, every cohort member was nominally healthy, though immune exposures that went unrecorded were likely present. The donor tested CMV seropositive, placing the donor among the 310 or so seropositive members of the cohort. A peripheral blood sample was collected from each donor, and TCR beta sequencing was performed on peripheral blood mononuclear cells. The Qiagen DNeasy Blood Extraction Kit was used to extract genomic DNA from the blood cell samples.

Source material: PBMCs. This receptor chain uses TRBV20-1 and TRBJ1-2; confidence is insufficient to name the D gene. The TCR was taken from a man aged 50 or older in good health and CMV-seropositive. The nucleotides are TGCAGTGCTTTCGCGTATGGCTACACCTTC. Translated, this gives CSAFAYGYTF.